This TCR beta chain was documented in a study of blood T cell repertoires in COVID-19. Study background: Samples taken during acute and convalescent COVID-19 were collected in the United States, Italy and Spain.

Germline V gives CDR1 SNHLY, CDR2 FYNNEI. The CDR3 loop spans 16 amino acids. Trimming left V 0 bases short and J 1 base short, with 12 bases between. This clone has just a few counts. Original data processing: Reference gene primer amplification yielded estimated nucleated cell counts. Sequencing used immunoSEQ multiplex PCR; TCRdb keeps in-frame clones, though not all of them. That table supplies the V and J calls and clone size; D and trimming were determined from the DNA. The profile shows about 54,000 clones, about 91% of them singletons. This receptor was identified in an older woman with active or convalescent COVID-19. The sample taken for sequencing was peripheral blood. This sequence joins TRBV2 and TRBJ2-5, with D possibly TRBD2 on 6 matching bases. In DNA form, the CDR3 reads TGTGCCAGCAGTGAAGCGCTTGGTAGCGGCCAAGAGACCCAGTACTTC. Translating it yields CASSEALGSGQETQYF.